One and the same sample provided the 27 T cell receptor beta chains below, sequenced in a study of T cell repertoires in cytomegalovirus infection. TCRdb redid the calling of the reads with MiXCR, one entry per CDR3 protein. The sample lists a few hundred thousand distinct CDR3 sequences, 9.1% seen once, with roughly 15% in the top ten. Sequencing was done on a sample of PBMCs. The receptors were sampled from a human donor in good health (CMV status not recorded). Some clones in this sample may be carry-over from other donors' samples.

This clonotype has a count of ten or more. The chain is built from TRBV12-3 or TRBV12-4 and TRBJ1-5, with D hard to call. Trimming pared 1 base from V and 12 bases from J, leaving 10 bases between. The CDR3 length is 12 residues. The CDR3 coding sequence is TGTGCCAGCAGTTTAGGGCGTTTTGGCCAGCATTTT. As protein: CASSLGRFGQHF.

The V gene is TRBV7-3, the J gene TRBJ1-6; TRBD1 agrees at 8 bases. J gave up 5 bases and V 4 bases, and 4 bases lay outside the gene matches. CDR1 SGHTA and CDR2 FQGTGA come from the germline V gene. The CDR3 is 15 amino acids. CDR3 DNA sequence: TGTGCCAGCAGCTCCTCGACAGGGGATAATTCACCCCTCCACTTT. Translation gives CASSSSTGDNSPLHF.

This clonotype was detected ten times or more. The rearrangement joins TRBV6-2 or TRBV6-3 to TRBJ2-2; D may correspond to TRBD1 or TRBD2 (5 bases each). CDR3 length equals 12 residues. The V gene lost 7 bases and the J gene lost 7 bases, with 10 bases spanning the gap. Per germline, CDR1 MNHEY and CDR2 SVGEGT. CDR3: CASTEGYGELFF. The CDR3 DNA sequence: TGTGCCAGCACAGAGGGGTACGGGGAGCTGTTTTTT.

At least ten counts were recorded for this clonotype. The rearrangement links TRBV18 to TRBJ2-1; D may be TRBD1 (6 bases). Germline CDR1 is KGHSH and CDR2 is LQKENI. The CDR3 covers 12 residues. V lost 5 bases, J lost 8 bases, and 10 bases lay in between. The CDR3 protein is CASSSQGDEQFF. The CDR3 nucleotides read TGTGCCAGCTCATCACAGGGCGATGAGCAGTTCTTC. Together with reference TRBV18 and TRBJ2-1, the CDR3 gives the full variable domain: NAGVMQNPRHLVRRRGQEARLRCSPMKGHSHVYWYRQLPEEGLKFMVYLQKENIIDESGMPKERFSAEFPKEGPSILRIQQVVRGDSAAYFCASSSQGDEQFFGPGTRLTVL.

This clonotype occurred many times. The V call is TRBV7-2, the J call TRBJ2-5; D may be TRBD1 (7 bases). Germline V gives CDR1 SGHTA, CDR2 FQGNSA. V lost 2 bases to trimming and J lost 2 bases, with 12 bases between them. The CDR3 length is 15 residues. The CDR3: CASSLFPGGQETQYF. The CDR3 nucleotides are TGTGCCAGCAGCTTATTCCCAGGGGGGCAAGAGACCCAGTACTTC.

The rearrangement links TRBV7-2 to TRBJ2-7, with D perhaps given as TRBD1 or TRBD2 (5 bases each). The CDR3 has 12 residues. The germline V gene encodes CDR1 SGHTA and CDR2 FQGNSA. The ends were cut back, 2 bases at V and 9 bases at J, with 11 bases in the middle. CDR3 nucleotides: TGTGCCAGCAGCTTAACGGGGCTGGGGCAGTACTTC. Its translation is CASSLTGLGQYF.

This clonotype was detected many times. The chain uses TRBV9 and TRBJ1-1, with 8 positions matching TRBD1. CDR1 SGDLS and CDR2 YYNGEE come from the germline V gene. After removal of 3 bases from V and 3 bases from J, the junction contained 7 bases not matched to a gene. The CDR3 length is 15 residues. CDR3 nucleotides: TGTGCCAGCAGCGGCGGGACAGGAGGTTACACTGAAGCTTTCTTT. It encodes CASSGGTGGYTEAFF.

This clonotype has ten or more counts. The chain recombines TRBV7-2 with TRBJ2-5, with 14 bases fitting TRBD2. The V gene end was trimmed by 4 bases and the J gene end by 1 base; junction bases not matched to a gene: 2. Germline values: CDR1 SGHTA, CDR2 FQGNSA. The CDR3 is 16 residues long. The CDR3 region is CASSSTSGGGQETQYF. CDR3 sequence (DNA): TGTGCCAGCAGCTCGACTAGCGGGGGGGGCCAAGAGACCCAGTACTTC.

There are many counts of this clonotype. The chain combines TRBV7-2 with TRBJ2-3; D not certain. Germline V gene sequence: CDR1 SGHTA, CDR2 FQGNSA. With 2 bases removed from V and 3 bases from J, the gap between germline ends came to 9 bases. CDR3 size: 14 residues. The CDR3 nucleotides read TGTGCCAGCAGCTTACGGCAGATAACAGATACGCAGTATTTT. Its protein is CASSLRQITDTQYF.

This clonotype was observed at least ten times. The gene calls are TRBV20-1 and TRBJ2-5; 11 positions match TRBD2. V lost 5 bases, J lost 5 bases, and 4 bases stayed unmatched. The CDR3 spans 13 residues. Germline lookup yields CDR1 DFQATT and CDR2 SNEGSKA (reference sequence). The CDR3 loop reads CSAGLAGRETQYF. CDR3 bases: TGCAGTGCTGGACTAGCGGGTAGGGAGACCCAGTACTTC.

The chain couples TRBV28 to TRBJ1-1, with D unclear. Germline loops: CDR1 MDHEN, CDR2 SYDVKM. The CDR3 has 13 residues. Trimming removed 8 bases from V and 4 bases from J, with 14 bases in between. This chain's CDR3 is CASLGSYGTEAFF. CDR3 bases: TGTGCCAGCCTTGGGTCCTACGGCACTGAAGCTTTCTTT.

This clonotype showed up many times. The chain carries TRBV7-9 and TRBJ1-5, with a possible D match to TRBD1 (6 bases). From germline, CDR1 is SEHNR and CDR2 FQNEAQ (reference sequence). CDR3 length: 19 residues. Between the trimmed V and J ends, which lost 5 bases and 7 bases, there was a span of 30 bases. The CDR3 DNA is TGTGCCAGCAGCCACAGCGGGATACAGGGCTCCCTTTTGGGGCAGCCCCAGCATTTT. Residues: CASSHSGIQGSLLGQPQHF. The complete variable domain, with remaining parts taken from reference TRBV7-9 and TRBJ1-5, reads DTGVSQNPRHKITKRGQNVTFRCDPISEHNRLYWYRQTLGQGPEFLTYFQNEAQLEKSRLLSDRFSAERPKGSFSTLEIQRTEQGDSAMYLCASSHSGIQGSLLGQPQHFGDGTRLSIL.

This clonotype occurred many times. The chain uses TRBV7-8 and TRBJ1-5, with D unclear. V lost 4 bases, J lost 3 bases, and 7 bases lay in between. The CDR3 totals 13 residues. Germline CDR1 is SGHVS and CDR2 is FQNEAQ. CDR3 nucleotide sequence: TGTGCCAGCAGCTACCGGGACAATCAGCCCCAGCATTTT. Translated, it gives CASSYRDNQPQHF.

This clonotype appeared many times. The gene calls are TRBV28 and TRBJ2-7; perhaps TRBD1 as D (6 bases). CDR3 length: 15 amino acids. Germline assignment: CDR1 MDHEN and CDR2 SYDVKM. Trimming pared 6 bases from V and 2 bases from J, leaving 17 bases between. As DNA, the CDR3 is TGTGCCAGCAGCCGCGCCGGGACAACCACCTACGAGCAGTACTTC. It encodes CASSRAGTTTYEQYF.

This clonotype has a count of ten or more. V is TRBV28 and J is TRBJ1-2; D ambiguous. CDR1 MDHEN and CDR2 SYDVKM come from the germline V gene. The CDR3 loop spans 12 amino acids. Trimming cost V 6 bases and J 8 bases, with 13 bases left between them. CDR3 sequence reads: CASRGSYEGYTF. The CDR3 DNA follows: TGTGCCAGCAGGGGGAGTTACGAGGGCTACACCTTC.

To note about this clonotype: A much larger clone lies one base from this, so it may be a read error. The chain has TRBV15 and TRBJ2-7; D is uncertain. In germline, CDR1 is LNHNV, CDR2 YYDKDF (reference sequence). CDR3 length: 13 residues. The CDR3 loop reads CATSRDPNYKQYF. CDR3 DNA: TGTGCCACCAGCAGAGACCCAAACTACAAGCAGTACTTC.

The CDR3 loop reads CASSLRPAEGILGETDTQYF. The CDR3 DNA reads TGCGCCAGCAGCTTGAGGCCAGCGGAAGGGATTTTAGGGGAAACAGATACGCAGTATTTT. The gene calls are TRBV5-1 and TRBJ2-3; D is perhaps TRBD1 or TRBD2 (5 bases each). The V end was cut by 1 base, the J end by 3 bases, with 27 bases between. Germline CDR1 is SGHRS and CDR2 is YFSETQ. This CDR3 contains 20 residues. Full variable domain (rest looked up from reference TRBV5-1 and TRBJ2-3): KAGVTQTPRYLIKTRGQQVTLSCSPISGHRSVSWYQQTPGQGLQFLFEYFSETQRNKGNFPGRFSGRQFSNSRSEMNVSTLELGDSALYLCASSLRPAEGILGETDTQYFGPGTRLTVL.

This clonotype was counted many times. V gene TRBV6-2 or TRBV6-3 combines with J gene TRBJ1-5, with 8 nucleotides matching TRBD1. Germline CDR1 and CDR2: MNHEY and SVGEGT. V shed 6 bases and J 9 bases; nucleotides not matched to a gene: 16. The CDR3 is made up of 16 amino acids. CDR3: CASRRPGTGSDLPQHF. In DNA, the CDR3 is TGTGCCAGCAGGCGTCCCGGGACAGGCTCCGATCTGCCCCAGCATTTT.

This chain joins TRBV18 and TRBJ1-6; 11 nucleotides align to TRBD1. Germline V gives CDR1 KGHSH, CDR2 LQKENI. The V segment lost 2 bases and the J segment 9 bases; nucleotides outside the gene matches: 0. The CDR3 sequence is 14 residues long. The CDR3 sequence is CASSPGTGGSPLHF. The CDR3 DNA is TGTGCCAGCTCACCAGGGACAGGGGGTTCACCCCTCCACTTT.

This clonotype was detected ten times or more. The V gene is TRBV20-1, the J gene TRBJ2-7; 7 nucleotides agree with TRBD2. The CDR3 is 15 amino acids. J was trimmed by 0 bases and V by 5 bases; bases with no gene match: 10. Germline lookup yields CDR1 DFQATT and CDR2 SNEGSKA (reference sequence). CDR3 coding DNA: TGCAGTGCTCAGCCTGCCGGGACTAACTCCTACGAGCAGTACTTC. It codes for CSAQPAGTNSYEQYF.

The chain couples TRBV5-1 to TRBJ1-4; D not certain. Looked up from germline, CDR1 is SGHRS and CDR2 is YFSETQ. The CDR3 has 15 amino acids. Trimming took off 7 bases at V and 5 bases at J, with 18 bases between the two ends. The CDR3 sequence is CASRKEATANEKLFF. The CDR3 nucleotides are TGCGCCAGCCGAAAAGAAGCTACCGCAAATGAAAAACTGTTTTTT. Together with reference TRBV5-1 and TRBJ1-4, the CDR3 gives the full variable domain: KAGVTQTPRYLIKTRGQQVTLSCSPISGHRSVSWYQQTPGQGLQFLFEYFSETQRNKGNFPGRFSGRQFSNSRSEMNVSTLELGDSALYLCASRKEATANEKLFFGSGTQLSVL.

V and J are TRBV20-1 and TRBJ1-5, with TRBD1 matching over 7 bases. The trim removed 0 bases at V and 4 bases at J, leaving 12 bases unmatched. The CDR3 extends over 17 amino acids. The germline gives CDR1 DFQATT, CDR2 SNEGSKA (reference sequence). CDR3 coding DNA: TGCAGTGCTAGAGACCAGAGATCGGGACAGCCAAATCAGCCCCAGCATTTT. Translated, it gives CSARDQRSGQPNQPQHF.

This clonotype showed up many times. The rearrangement joins TRBV7-2 to TRBJ1-1, with 10 nucleotides matching TRBD1. CDR3 length: 15 amino acids. The germline gives CDR1 SGHTA, CDR2 FQGNSA. With 7 bases clipped from V and 4 bases from J, the junction kept 9 bases outside the gene matches. CDR3 in amino acids: CASTELTGGGTEAFF. The CDR3 DNA sequence: TGTGCCAGCACCGAATTGACAGGGGGCGGCACTGAAGCTTTCTTT.

This sequence joins TRBV28 and TRBJ2-7, with 7 nucleotides matching TRBD1. This CDR3 spans 14 amino acids. CDR1 and CDR2 (germline): MDHEN, SYDVKM. The V gene end was trimmed by 8 bases and the J gene end by 0 bases; junction bases not matched to a gene: 7. The CDR3 spells CASFRTGDSYEQYF. The CDR3 DNA reads as TGTGCCAGCTTTAGGACAGGCGACTCCTACGAGCAGTACTTC.

In its sample, this clonotype was seen many times. J is TRBJ2-1 and V is TRBV7-9; 12 bases match TRBD1. The CDR3 runs to 17 residues. Germline V gene data show CDR1 as SEHNR and CDR2 as FQNEAQ (reference sequence). Trimming removed 5 bases from V and 4 bases from J; junction bases left unmatched: 9. The CDR3 bases are TGTGCCAGCAGCCCACGGGGACAGGGGGCGTTATACAATGAGCAGTTCTTC. Its protein product is CASSPRGQGALYNEQFF.

This clonotype was counted at least ten times. The chain employs TRBV7-2 and TRBJ2-7; no clear D gene. Trimming left V 2 bases short and J 2 bases short, with 7 bases between. CDR3 size: 13 residues. The V gene's germline CDR1 is SGHTA and CDR2 FQGNSA. Written as DNA, the CDR3 is TGTGCCAGCAGCTTATATCAGCCCTACGAGCAGTACTTC. It yields the protein CASSLYQPYEQYF.

There are many counts of this clonotype. One end of the junction is discordant with germline, which a read error may explain. The chain combines TRBV7-2 with TRBJ2-7; D perhaps matches TRBD2 (5 bases). CDR3 length: 14 amino acids. Germline V gives CDR1 SGHTA, CDR2 FQGNSA. The CDR3 DNA follows: TGTGCCAACAGCTTACAGCGGATCCTAGAGGAGCAGTACTTC. Its translation is CANSLQRILEEQYF.